This T cell receptor (beta chain) comes out of a study of blood T cell repertoires in COVID-19 (dated by TCRdb to the early 2020s). For the wider study: The collaborator samples originated in the United States, Italy and Spain and spanned the acute and convalescent phases of COVID-19. HLA class I and class II types, where available, came from metadata supplied by the sample provider rather than from assay-based typing. Nearly every sample came with metadata listing a de-identified subject ID, COVID-19 status, age in years and sex. The repertoires were released in a freely available public database intended as a resource for research on the immune response to SARS-CoV-2. The material from the prospective study consisted of cDNA or gDNA derived from T cells, B-cell-depleted T cells, or PBMCs. Samples came from the ongoing ImmuneRACE study (first 160 participants) plus 1,254 subjects from 6 global collaborators. The dataset comprised deeply sampled blood TCRbeta repertoires from subjects exposed to, actively infected with, or recovered from COVID-19.

In the prospective study, participants were roughly 18 to 100 years old, resided in about two dozen geographic areas of the United States, and were enrolled through a virtual design. In the prospective study, participants were assigned to cohorts based on the clinical history participants reported in a screening survey and a study questionnaire. Each participant in the prospective study had whole blood, serum and a nasopharyngeal or oropharyngeal swab collected by mobile phlebotomists. Prospective study participants could optionally give additional blood draws and questionnaires over an approximately two-month period. Prospective study blood samples were shipped either frozen or at room temperature before DNA extraction. On this clone: This clone's antigen is unknown. No base quality values were provided; no much bigger clone lies one nucleotide off.

Results and caveats for the whole study, not just this receptor: Clinical and demographic metadata were provided uncurated, with the amount varying by source and participant.

TCRbeta CDR3 regions were amplified from genomic DNA using the immunoSEQ Assay, a bias-controlled multiplex PCR. The authors processed their data as follows. The number of nucleated cells in each sample was estimated by amplification of reference gene primers within the assay. Sequence reads were collapsed and filtered to measure the absolute abundance of every unique TCRbeta CDR3 rearrangement. Productive Simpson clonality was computed per sample as the square root of Simpson's diversity index over productive rearrangements. TCRdb provides this immuneACCESS table in a form limited to in-frame rearrangements. Some clones are lacking; in checked studies, under half of them reflect an unresolved V gene, and why the rest are absent is not known. That table gives V, J and clone size, and the DNA gave D and trimming. The sample includes 400,000 to 550,000 clones, with nearly 90% observed a single time. The biggest ten clones account for approximately 2% of the sample.

The sequencing input was PBMCs or T cells enriched from blood (not recorded which). The source is a woman aged 18-29 years with acute COVID-19.

CDR3 protein: CASSINLLLGVGDTEAFF. The DNA reads as follows: TGTGCCAGTAGTATTAATCTTCTCCTCGGGGTAGGAGACACTGAAGCTTTCTTT. The V and J genes are TRBV19 and TRBJ1-1, with no confident D gene call. As encoded in the germline V gene (reference sequence), CDR1 is LNHDA while CDR2 is SQIVND. The germline ends are 23 bases apart after V is trimmed by 3 bases and J by 3 bases. Spanning cysteine to phenylalanine, the CDR3 consists of 18 amino acids. The read is trimmed to its CDR3 DNA, 54 bases read in frame from base 1.